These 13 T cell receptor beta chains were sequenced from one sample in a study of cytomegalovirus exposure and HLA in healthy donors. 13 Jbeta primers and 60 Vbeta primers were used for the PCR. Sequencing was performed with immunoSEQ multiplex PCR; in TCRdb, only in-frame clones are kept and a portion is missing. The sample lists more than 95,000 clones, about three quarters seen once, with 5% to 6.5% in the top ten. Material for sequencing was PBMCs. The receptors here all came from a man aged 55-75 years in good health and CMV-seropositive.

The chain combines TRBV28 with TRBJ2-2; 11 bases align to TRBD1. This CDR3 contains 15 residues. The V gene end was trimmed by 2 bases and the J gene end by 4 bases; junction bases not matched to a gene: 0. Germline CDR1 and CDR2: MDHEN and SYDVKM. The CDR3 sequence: CASSLGQGATGELFF. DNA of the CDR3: TGTGCCAGCAGTTTAGGACAGGGGGCCACCGGGGAGCTGTTTTTT.

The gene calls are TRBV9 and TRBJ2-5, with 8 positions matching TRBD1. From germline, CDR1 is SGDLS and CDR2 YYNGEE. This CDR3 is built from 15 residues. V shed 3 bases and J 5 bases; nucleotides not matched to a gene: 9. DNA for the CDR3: TGTGCCAGCAGCGCCTGGACAGGGTCGCGGGAGACCCAGTACTTC. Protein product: CASSAWTGSRETQYF.

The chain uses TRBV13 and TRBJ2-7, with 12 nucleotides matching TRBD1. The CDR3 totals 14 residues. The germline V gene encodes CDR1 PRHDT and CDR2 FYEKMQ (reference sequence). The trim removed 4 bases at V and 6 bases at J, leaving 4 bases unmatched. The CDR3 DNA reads TGTGCCAGCAGCTCGGGGACAGGGGGCGCCGAGCAGTACTTC. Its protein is CASSSGTGGAEQYF.

The CDR3 bases are TGTGCCAGCAGTGAAGCGAGGAGCTCCTACAATGAGCAGTTCTTC. Protein product: CASSEARSSYNEQFF. The chain recombines TRBV2 with TRBJ2-1; no clear D. The CDR3 runs 15 residues. Germline lookup yields CDR1 SNHLY and CDR2 FYNNEI. Trimming stripped 0 bases from V and 0 bases from J, with 6 bases between.

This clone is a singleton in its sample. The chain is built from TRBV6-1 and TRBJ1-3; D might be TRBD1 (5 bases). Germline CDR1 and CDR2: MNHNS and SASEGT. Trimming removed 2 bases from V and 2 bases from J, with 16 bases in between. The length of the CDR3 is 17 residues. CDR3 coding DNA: TGTGCCAGCAGTGAAACTCTAGTGGCAGGGCCTGGAAACACCATATATTTT. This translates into CASSETLVAGPGNTIYF.

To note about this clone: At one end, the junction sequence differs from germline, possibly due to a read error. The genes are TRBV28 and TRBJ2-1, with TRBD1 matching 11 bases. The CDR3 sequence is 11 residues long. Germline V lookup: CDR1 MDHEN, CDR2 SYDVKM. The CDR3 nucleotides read TGTGCCAGCAGTTTTAAGGGACAGGGGGTCTTC. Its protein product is CASSFKGQGVF. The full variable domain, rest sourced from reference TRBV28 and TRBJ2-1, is DVKVTQSSRYLVKRTGEKVFLECVQDMDHENMFWYRQDPGLGLRLIYFSYDVKMKEKGDIPEGYSVSREKKERFSLILESASTNQTSMYLCASSFKGQGVFGPGTRLTVL.

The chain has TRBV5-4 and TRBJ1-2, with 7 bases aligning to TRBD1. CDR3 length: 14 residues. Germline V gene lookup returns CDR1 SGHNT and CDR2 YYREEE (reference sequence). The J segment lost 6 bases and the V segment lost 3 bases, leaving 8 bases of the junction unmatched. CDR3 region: CASSSQGPRDGYTF. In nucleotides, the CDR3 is TGTGCCAGCAGCTCACAGGGGCCCCGGGATGGCTACACCTTC.

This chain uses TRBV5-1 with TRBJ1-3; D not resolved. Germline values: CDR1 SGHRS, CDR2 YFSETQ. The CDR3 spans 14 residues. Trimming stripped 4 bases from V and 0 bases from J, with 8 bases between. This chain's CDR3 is CASSPEGSGNTIYF. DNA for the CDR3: TGCGCCAGCAGCCCGGAGGGCTCTGGAAACACCATATATTTT.

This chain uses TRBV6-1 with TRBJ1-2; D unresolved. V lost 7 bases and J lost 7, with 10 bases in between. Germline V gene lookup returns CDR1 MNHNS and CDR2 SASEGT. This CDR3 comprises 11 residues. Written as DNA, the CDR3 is TGTGCCAGCAAGGAGGAGGGTGGCTACACCTTC. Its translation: CASKEEGGYTF.

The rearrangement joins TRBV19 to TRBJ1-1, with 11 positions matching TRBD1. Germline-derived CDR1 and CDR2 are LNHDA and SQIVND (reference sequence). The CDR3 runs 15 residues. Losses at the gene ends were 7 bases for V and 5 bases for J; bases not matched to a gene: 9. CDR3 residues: CASIRTGGSSTEAFF. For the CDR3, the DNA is TGTGCCAGTATTAGGACAGGGGGCAGTTCGACTGAAGCTTTCTTT.

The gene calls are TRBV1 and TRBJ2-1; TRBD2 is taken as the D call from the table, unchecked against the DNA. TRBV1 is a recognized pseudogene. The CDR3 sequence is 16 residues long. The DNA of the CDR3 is TGCACCAGCAGCCATTTAAGCGGGGGAGGGGACAATGAGCAGTTCTTC. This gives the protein CTSSHLSGGGDNEQFF.

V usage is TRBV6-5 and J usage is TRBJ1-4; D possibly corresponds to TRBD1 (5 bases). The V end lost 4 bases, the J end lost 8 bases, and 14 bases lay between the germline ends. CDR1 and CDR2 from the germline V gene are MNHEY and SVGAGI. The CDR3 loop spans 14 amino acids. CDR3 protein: CASSLQELKEKLFF. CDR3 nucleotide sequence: TGTGCCAGCAGTTTACAGGAGTTGAAAGAAAAACTGTTTTTT.

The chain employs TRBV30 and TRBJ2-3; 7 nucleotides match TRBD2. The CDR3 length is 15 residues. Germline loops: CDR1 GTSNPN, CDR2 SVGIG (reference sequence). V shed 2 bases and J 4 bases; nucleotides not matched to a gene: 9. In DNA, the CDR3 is TGTGCCTGGAGTTCGACTAGGGAGGGGCCAGATACGCAGTATTTT. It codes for CAWSSTREGPDTQYF.